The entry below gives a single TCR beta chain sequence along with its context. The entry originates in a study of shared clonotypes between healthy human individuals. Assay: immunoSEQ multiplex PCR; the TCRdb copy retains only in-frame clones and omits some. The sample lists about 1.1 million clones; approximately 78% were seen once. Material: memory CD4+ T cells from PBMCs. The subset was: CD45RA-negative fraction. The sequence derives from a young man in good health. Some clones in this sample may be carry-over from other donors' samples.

CDR3 loop: CASSLGTGGSFVLTF. In DNA, the CDR3 is TGTGCCAGCAGCTTAGGGACAGGGGGATCGTTCGTCCTGACTTTC. The gene calls are TRBV7-3 and TRBJ2-6, with 11 bases matching TRBD1. Germline assignment: CDR1 SGHTA and CDR2 FQGTGA. The CDR3 totals 15 residues. The junction had 6 bases not matched to a gene; V was cut back by 2 bases and J by 12 bases.